This T cell receptor (beta chain) was sequenced in a study of CD8 T cells in Susac syndrome. Random hexamers were used to reverse transcribe an amount of about 0.45 to 1 ug RNA. One entry per CDR3 protein results from TCRdb running MiXCR on the immunoSEQ multiplex PCR reads. This sample yields a few hundred thousand distinct CDR3 sequences, of which approximately 95% are seen a single time; about 0.088% belongs to the top ten. The clonotype was recovered from a human donor with multiple sclerosis. Sequenced input: CD4+ T cells from PBMCs.

CDR3 sequence: CASSGRTAKNTEAFF. The CDR3 DNA follows: TGTGCCAGCAGCGGCCGGACAGCAAAAAACACTGAAGCTTTCTTT. The V gene is TRBV11-1, the J gene TRBJ1-1, with D perhaps TRBD1 (6 bases). This CDR3 region has 15 residues. Trimming pared 5 bases from V and 2 bases from J, leaving 15 bases between. Germline V gene lookup returns CDR1 SGHAT and CDR2 FQDESV (reference sequence).